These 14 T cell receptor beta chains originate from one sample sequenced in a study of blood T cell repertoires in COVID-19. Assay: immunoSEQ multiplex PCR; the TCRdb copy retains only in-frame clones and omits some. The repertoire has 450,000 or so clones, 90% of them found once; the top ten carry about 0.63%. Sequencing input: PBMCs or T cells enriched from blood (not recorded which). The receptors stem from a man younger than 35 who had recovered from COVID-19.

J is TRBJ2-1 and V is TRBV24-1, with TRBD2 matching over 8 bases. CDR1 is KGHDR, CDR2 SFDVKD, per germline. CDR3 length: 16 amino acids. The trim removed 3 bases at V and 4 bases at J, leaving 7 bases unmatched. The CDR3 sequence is CATSDPSGPAYNEQFF. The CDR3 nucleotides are TGTGCCACCAGTGATCCTAGCGGGCCTGCTTACAATGAGCAGTTCTTC.

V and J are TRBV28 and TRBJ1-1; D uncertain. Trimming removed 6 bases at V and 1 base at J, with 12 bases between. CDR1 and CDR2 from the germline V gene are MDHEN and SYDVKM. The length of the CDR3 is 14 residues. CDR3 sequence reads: CASRPTGENTEAFF. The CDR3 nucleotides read TGTGCCAGCAGACCAACCGGGGAGAACACTGAAGCTTTCTTT.

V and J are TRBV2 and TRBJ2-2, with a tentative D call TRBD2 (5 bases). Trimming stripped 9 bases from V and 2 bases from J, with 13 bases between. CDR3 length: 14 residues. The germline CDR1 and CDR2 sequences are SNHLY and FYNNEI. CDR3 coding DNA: TGTGCCAGGCCGCCAACGGGAAACACCGGGGAGCTGTTTTTT. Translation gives CARPPTGNTGELFF.

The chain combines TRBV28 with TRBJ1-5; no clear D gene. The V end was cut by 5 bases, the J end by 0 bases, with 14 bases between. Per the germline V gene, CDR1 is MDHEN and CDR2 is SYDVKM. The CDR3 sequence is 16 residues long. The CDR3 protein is CASSVLGRYSNQPQHF. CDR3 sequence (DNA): TGTGCCAGCAGTGTATTAGGGAGATATAGCAATCAGCCCCAGCATTTT.

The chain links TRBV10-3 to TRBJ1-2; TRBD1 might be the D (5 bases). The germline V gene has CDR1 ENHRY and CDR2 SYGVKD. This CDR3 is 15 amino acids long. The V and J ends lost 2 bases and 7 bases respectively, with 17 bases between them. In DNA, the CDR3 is TGTGCCATCAGTGAGGTGGGGGGACCCTTAGCTGGCTACACCTTC. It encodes CAISEVGGPLAGYTF.

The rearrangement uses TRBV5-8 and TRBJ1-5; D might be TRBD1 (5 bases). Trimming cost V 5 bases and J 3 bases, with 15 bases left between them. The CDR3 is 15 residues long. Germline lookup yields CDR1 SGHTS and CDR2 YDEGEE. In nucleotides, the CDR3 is TGTGCCAGCAGTTTCCGGGACTCCATCAATCAGCCCCAGCATTTT. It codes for CASSFRDSINQPQHF.

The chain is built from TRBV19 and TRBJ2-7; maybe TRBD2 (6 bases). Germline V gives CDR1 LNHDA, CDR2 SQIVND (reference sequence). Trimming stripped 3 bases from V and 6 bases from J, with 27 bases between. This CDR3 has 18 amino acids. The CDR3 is CASSIFVSVRRDPPEQYF. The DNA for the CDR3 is TGTGCCAGTAGTATTTTTGTTAGCGTTCGGCGGGATCCCCCCGAGCAGTACTTC. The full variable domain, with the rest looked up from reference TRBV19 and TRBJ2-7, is DGGITQSPKYLFRKEGQNVTLSCEQNLNHDAMYWYRQDPGQGLRLIYYSQIVNDFQKGDIAEGYSVSREKKESFPLTVTSAQKNPTAFYLCASSIFVSVRRDPPEQYFGPGTRLTVT.

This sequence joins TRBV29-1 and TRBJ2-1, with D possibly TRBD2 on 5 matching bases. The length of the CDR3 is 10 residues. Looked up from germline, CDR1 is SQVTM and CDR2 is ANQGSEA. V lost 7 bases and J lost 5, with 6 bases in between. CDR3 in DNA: TGCAGCGGGAGGCACAATGAGCAGTTCTTC. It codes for CSGRHNEQFF.

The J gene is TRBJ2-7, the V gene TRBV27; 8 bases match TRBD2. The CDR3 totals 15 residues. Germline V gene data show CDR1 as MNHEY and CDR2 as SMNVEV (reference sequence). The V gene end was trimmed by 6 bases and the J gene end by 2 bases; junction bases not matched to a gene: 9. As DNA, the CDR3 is TGTGCCAGCAGGGACCTAGCGGGCTCACCCTACGAGCAGTACTTC. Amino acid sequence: CASRDLAGSPYEQYF.

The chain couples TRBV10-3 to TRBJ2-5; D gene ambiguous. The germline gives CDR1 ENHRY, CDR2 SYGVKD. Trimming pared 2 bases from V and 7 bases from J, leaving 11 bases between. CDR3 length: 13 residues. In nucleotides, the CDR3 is TGTGCCATCAGTGAGGACCCGGGTGGGACCCAGTACTTC. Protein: CAISEDPGGTQYF.

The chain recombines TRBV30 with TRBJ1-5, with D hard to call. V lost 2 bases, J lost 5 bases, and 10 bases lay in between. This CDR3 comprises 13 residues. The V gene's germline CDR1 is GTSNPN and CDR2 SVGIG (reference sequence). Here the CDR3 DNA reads TGTGCCTGGAGTCCCGGCGGGCATCAGCCCCAGCATTTT. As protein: CAWSPGGHQPQHF.

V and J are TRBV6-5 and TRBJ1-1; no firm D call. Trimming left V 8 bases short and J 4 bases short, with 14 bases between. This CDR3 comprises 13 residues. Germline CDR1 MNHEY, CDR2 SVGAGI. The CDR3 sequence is CASLTWAGTEAFF. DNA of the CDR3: TGTGCCAGCCTGACGTGGGCCGGCACTGAAGCTTTCTTT.

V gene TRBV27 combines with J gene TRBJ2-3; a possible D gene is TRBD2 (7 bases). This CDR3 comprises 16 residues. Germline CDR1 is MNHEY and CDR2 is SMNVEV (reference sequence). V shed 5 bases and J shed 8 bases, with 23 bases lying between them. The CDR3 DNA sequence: TGTGCCAGCAGTGGGGGCCCAGGACTAGTAGATGGTACGCAGTATTTT. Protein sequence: CASSGGPGLVDGTQYF.

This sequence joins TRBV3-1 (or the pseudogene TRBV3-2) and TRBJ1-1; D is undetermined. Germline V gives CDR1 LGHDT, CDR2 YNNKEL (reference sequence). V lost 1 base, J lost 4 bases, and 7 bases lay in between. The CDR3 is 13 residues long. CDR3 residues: CASSQAMRTEAFF. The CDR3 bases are TGTGCCAGCAGCCAAGCGATGCGCACTGAAGCTTTCTTT.